The rows below give T cell receptor beta chains drawn from one sample of a study of T cell repertoires in cytomegalovirus infection. In TCRdb, the reads were re-called with MiXCR into one record per CDR3 protein. The sample shows fewer than 850,000 distinct CDR3 sequences, about 27% of them seen only once. For these TCRs, the target antigens are not known. The source was cultured CD8+ T cells from PBMCs, collected from culture after CMV antigen stimulation. These receptor sequences come from a human donor in good health (CMV status not recorded). Some clones in this sample may be carry-over from other donors' samples. CDR3s include the opening cysteine and the closing phenylalanine or tryptophan. A D gene is named only where the DNA matches it firmly. Expanded clones get a size class; other rows say once, few or many, or leave the size out.

TRBJ1-4	NA	TRBV12-3/TRBV12-4	NA	CASSFERVVNEKLFF	TGTGCCAGCAGTTTTGAGAGGGTCGTTAATGAAAAACTGTTTTTT
TRBJ2-3	NA	TRBV7-3	NA	CASGYGGGEISDTQYF	TGTGCCAGCGGGTATGGAGGGGGGGAGATCTCAGATACGCAGTATTTT
TRBJ1-2	NA	TRBV6-2/TRBV6-3	few	CASSYGQMYGYTF	TGTGCCAGCAGTTATGGGCAGATGTATGGCTACACCTTC
TRBJ2-1	NA	TRBV6-2/TRBV6-3	NA	CASSSHPYNEQFF	TGTGCCAGCAGTTCACACCCGTACAATGAGCAGTTCTTC
TRBJ2-5	NA	TRBV5-1	many	CASSLRTQETQYF	TGCGCCAGCAGCCTCAGGACCCAAGAGACCCAGTACTTC
TRBJ1-5	NA	TRBV2	NA	CASSEGIGNQPQHF	TGTGCCAGCAGTGAGGGGATCGGCAATCAGCCCCAGCATTTT
TRBJ2-2	NA	TRBV7-6	NA	CASSFLGPTGELFF	TGTGCTAGCAGCTTCCTCGGGCCCACCGGGGAGCTGTTTTTT
TRBJ2-5	TRBD2	TRBV6-5	NA	CASSYSIGGATETQYF	TGTGCCAGCAGTTACTCGATCGGGGGGGCCACAGAGACCCAGTACTTC
TRBJ2-1	NA	TRBV9	few	CASSVGAGELNEQFF	TGTGCCAGCAGCGTAGGGGCAGGGGAACTCAATGAGCAGTTCTTC
TRBJ2-5	TRBD1	TRBV27	NA	CASSSGQGDETQYF	TGTGCCAGCAGCTCCGGACAGGGGGATGAGACCCAGTACTTC
TRBJ1-5	NA	TRBV28	NA	CATQGNQPQHF	TGTGCCACCCAGGGTAATCAGCCCCAGCATTTT
TRBJ1-2	TRBD1	TRBV27	NA	CASAAGTGGHYGYTF	TGTGCCAGCGCCGCCGGGACAGGGGGCCACTATGGCTACACCTTC
TRBJ1-2	TRBD1	TRBV12-3/TRBV12-4	few	CASTPGQGYGYTF	TGTGCCAGCACGCCGGGACAGGGATATGGCTACACCTTC
TRBJ1-1	NA	TRBV7-4	NA	CASSLGWHQGIPEAFF	TGTGCCAGCAGCTTAGGATGGCATCAAGGGATCCCTGAAGCTTTCTTT
TRBJ1-2	NA	TRBV12-3/TRBV12-4	few	CASSPGVGGYGYTF	TGTGCCAGCAGTCCAGGGGTAGGCGGCTATGGCTACACCTTC
TRBJ2-1	NA	TRBV12-3/TRBV12-4	few	CASSYHSSYNEQFF	TGTGCCAGCAGCTATCACAGCTCCTACAATGAGCAGTTCTTC
TRBJ2-3	NA	TRBV6-2/TRBV6-3	NA	CASRKQDTHLDMQYF	TGTGCCAGCAGAAAACAAGACACCCATCTCGATATGCAGTATTTT
TRBJ2-1	TRBD1	TRBV7-6	few	CASIPGGGVVQFF	TGTGCCAGCATCCCAGGGGGCGGGGTTGTACAGTTCTTC
TRBJ2-2	NA	TRBV7-6	many	CASSLVSATRGTGELFF	TGTGCCAGCAGCTTAGTGTCCGCAACACGCGGCACCGGGGAGCTGTTTTTT
TRBJ2-5	NA	TRBV7-2	many	CASSFLLAEETQYF	TGTGCCAGCAGCTTTCTGTTAGCAGAGGAGACCCAGTACTTC
TRBJ1-5	NA	TRBV7-6	NA	CASSRAGANQPQHF	TGTGCCAGCTCTCGAGCTGGAGCCAATCAGCCCCAGCATTTT
TRBJ1-1	TRBD1	TRBV19	few	CASITDRPVSTGAFF	TGTGCCAGTATAACGGACAGGCCGGTATCAACCGGAGCTTTCTTT
TRBJ2-5	TRBD1	TRBV7-7	many	CASSPGWSGTDQETQYF	TGTGCTAGCAGCCCCGGGTGGTCCGGGACAGACCAAGAGACCCAGTACTTC
TRBJ1-1	NA	TRBV6-5	NA	CASSYRIMNTEAFF	TGTGCCAGCAGTTATAGGATTATGAACACTGAAGCTTTCTTT
TRBJ2-1	TRBD2	TRBV6-2/TRBV6-3	NA	CASEFTLGGPQFF	TGTGCCAGCGAGTTCACCCTGGGAGGGCCGCAGTTCTTC
TRBJ2-1	NA	TRBV7-9	many	CASSRAGAYNEQFF	TGTGCCAGCAGCCGGGCGGGGGCGTATAATGAGCAGTTCTTC
TRBJ2-3	TRBD1	TRBV19	NA	CARKQGQGAEDTQYF	TGTGCCAGAAAGCAGGGACAGGGGGCGGAAGATACGCAGTATTTT